Below, one T cell receptor (beta chain) is given with its context. Its antigen is unidentified. The data are from a study of cytomegalovirus exposure and HLA in healthy donors. The study, taken as a whole, reports: Cytomegalovirus-associated TCR beta chains were listed, numbering roughly 150. Some public TCRs appeared in many individuals, while most sequences were rare. The TCR clusters that emerged in the first cohort tended, a later analysis found, to co-occur in the 120 or so validation repertoires.

Separation from the 666-subject first cohort characterized the roughly 130-subject validation cohort, to which the donors belonged. The germline CDR1 and CDR2 sequences are SGDLS and YYNGEE. The V segment lost 4 bases and the J segment 6 bases; nucleotides outside the gene matches: 14. The CDR3 length is 16 residues. Some clones are missing from TCRdb's copy, which holds only in-frame ones; the method was immunoSEQ multiplex PCR. The repertoire holds 350,000 or so clones, roughly 90% seen once, with around 0.84% in the top ten. J is TRBJ2-3 and V is TRBV9, with 7 positions matching TRBD1. Sequencing was done on a sample of PBMCs. The TCR originated in a woman between 18 and 29 years old in good health and CMV-seronegative. The CDR3 DNA reads as TGTGCCAGCAGCCCCCAACTGGGACAGCCCGGGGATACGCAGTATTTT. Its protein is CASSPQLGQPGDTQYF.